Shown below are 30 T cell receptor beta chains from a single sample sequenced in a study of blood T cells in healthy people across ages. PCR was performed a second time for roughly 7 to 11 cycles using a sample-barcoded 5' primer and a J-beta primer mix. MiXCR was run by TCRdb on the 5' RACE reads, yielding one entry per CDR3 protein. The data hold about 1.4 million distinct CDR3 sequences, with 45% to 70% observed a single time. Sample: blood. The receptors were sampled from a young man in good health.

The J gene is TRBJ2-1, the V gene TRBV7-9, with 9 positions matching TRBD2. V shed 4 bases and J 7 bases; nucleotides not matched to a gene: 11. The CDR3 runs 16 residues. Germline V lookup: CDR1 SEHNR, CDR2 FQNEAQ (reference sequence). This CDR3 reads CASSSLPGLAGNEQFF. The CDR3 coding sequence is TGTGCCAGCAGCTCCCTCCCGGGACTAGCAGGGAATGAGCAGTTCTTC.

The CDR3 spells CSARHRRGGELFF. CDR3 coding DNA: TGCAGTGCTAGACACCGCAGGGGCGGGGAGCTGTTTTTT. The chain couples TRBV20-1 to TRBJ2-2; TRBD1 is a possible D gene (6 bases). The CDR3 spans 13 residues. The germline V gene encodes CDR1 DFQATT and CDR2 SNEGSKA (reference sequence). Trimming pared 2 bases from V and 7 bases from J, leaving 11 bases between.

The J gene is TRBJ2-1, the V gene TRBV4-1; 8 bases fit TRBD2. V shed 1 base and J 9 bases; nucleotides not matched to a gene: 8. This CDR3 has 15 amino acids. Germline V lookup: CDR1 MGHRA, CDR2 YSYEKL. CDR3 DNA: TGCGCCAGCAGCCAAGTTTTCAGCGGGAGTACTGAGCAGTTCTTC. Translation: CASSQVFSGSTEQFF.

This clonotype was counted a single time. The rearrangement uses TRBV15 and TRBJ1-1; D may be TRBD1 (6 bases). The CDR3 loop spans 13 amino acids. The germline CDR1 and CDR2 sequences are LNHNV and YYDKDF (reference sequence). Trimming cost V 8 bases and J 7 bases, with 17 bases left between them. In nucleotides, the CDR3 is TGTGCCACCCGTATAGGGACATCTTATGAAGCTTTCTTT. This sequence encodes CATRIGTSYEAFF. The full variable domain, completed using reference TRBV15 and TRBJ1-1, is DAMVIQNPRYQVTQFGKPVTLSCSQTLNHNVMYWYQQKSSQAPKLLFHYYDKDFNNEADTPDNFQSRRPNTSFCFLDIRSPGLGDTAMYLCATRIGTSYEAFFGQGTRLTVV.

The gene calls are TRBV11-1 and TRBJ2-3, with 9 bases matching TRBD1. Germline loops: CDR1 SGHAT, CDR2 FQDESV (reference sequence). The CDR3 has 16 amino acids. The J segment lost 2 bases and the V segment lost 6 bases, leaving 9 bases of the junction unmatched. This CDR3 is CASRLRDRASTDTQYF. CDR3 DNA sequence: TGTGCCAGCAGACTCCGGGACAGGGCGTCCACAGATACGCAGTATTTT.

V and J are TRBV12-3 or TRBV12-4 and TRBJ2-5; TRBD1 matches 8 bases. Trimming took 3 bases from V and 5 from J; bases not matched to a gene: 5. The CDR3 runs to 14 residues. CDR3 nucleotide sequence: TGTGCCAGCAGTTTCGTGGGACAGGAGGAGACCCAGTACTTC. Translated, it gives CASSFVGQEETQYF.

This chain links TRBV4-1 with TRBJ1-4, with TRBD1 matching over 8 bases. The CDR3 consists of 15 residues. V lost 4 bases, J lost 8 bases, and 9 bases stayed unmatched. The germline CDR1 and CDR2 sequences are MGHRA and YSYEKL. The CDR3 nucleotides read TGCGCCAGCAGCCCTGACAGGGGCCGTCAGGAAAAACTGTTTTTT. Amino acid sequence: CASSPDRGRQEKLFF.

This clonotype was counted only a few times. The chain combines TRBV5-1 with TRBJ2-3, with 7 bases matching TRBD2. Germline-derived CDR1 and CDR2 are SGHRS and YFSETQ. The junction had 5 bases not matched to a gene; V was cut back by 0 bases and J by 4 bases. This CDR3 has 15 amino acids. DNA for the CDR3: TGCGCCAGCAGCTTGGGCCAGCGGGACGCAGATACGCAGTATTTT. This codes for CASSLGQRDADTQYF.

The chain's CDR3 is CAQRQWCYTGELFF. As DNA, the CDR3 is TGTGCCCAGCGTCAGTGGTGTTACACCGGGGAGCTGTTTTTT. V gene TRBV27 combines with J gene TRBJ2-2; D gene uncertain. Between the trimmed V and J ends, which lost 11 bases and 3 bases, there was a span of 16 bases. CDR3 size: 14 residues. CDR1 is MNHEY, CDR2 SMNVEV, per germline (reference sequence).

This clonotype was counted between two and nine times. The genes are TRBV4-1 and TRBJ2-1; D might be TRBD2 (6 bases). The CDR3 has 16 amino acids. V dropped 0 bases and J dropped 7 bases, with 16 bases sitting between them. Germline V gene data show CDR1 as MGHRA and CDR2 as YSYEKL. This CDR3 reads CASSQDLTGAGNEQFF. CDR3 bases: TGCGCCAGCAGCCAAGATCTGACGGGAGCAGGGAATGAGCAGTTCTTC.

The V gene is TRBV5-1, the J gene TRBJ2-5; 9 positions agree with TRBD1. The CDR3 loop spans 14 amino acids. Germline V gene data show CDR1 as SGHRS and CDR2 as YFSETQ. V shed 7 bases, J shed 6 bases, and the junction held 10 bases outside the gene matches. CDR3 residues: CASDTGGAAKTQYF. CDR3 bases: TGCGCCAGCGACACAGGGGGCGCTGCAAAGACCCAGTACTTC.

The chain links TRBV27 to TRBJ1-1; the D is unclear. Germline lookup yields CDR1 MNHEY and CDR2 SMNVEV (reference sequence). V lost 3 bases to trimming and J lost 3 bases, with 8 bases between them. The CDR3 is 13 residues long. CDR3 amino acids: CASSFWDYTEAFF. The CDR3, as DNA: TGTGCCAGCAGTTTTTGGGATTACACTGAAGCTTTCTTT.

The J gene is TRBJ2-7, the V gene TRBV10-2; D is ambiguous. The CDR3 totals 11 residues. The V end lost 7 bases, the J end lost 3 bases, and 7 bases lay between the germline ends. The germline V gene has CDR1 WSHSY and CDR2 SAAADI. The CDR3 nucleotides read TGCGCCAGCAAAGCCAGCTACGAGCAGTACTTC. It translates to CASKASYEQYF.

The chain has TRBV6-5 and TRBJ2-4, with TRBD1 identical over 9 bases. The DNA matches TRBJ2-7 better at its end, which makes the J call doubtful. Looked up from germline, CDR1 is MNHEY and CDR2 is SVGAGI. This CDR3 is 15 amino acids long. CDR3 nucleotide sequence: TGTGCCAGCAGTTACGAGGCGACAGGGGGTTACGAGCAGTACTTC. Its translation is CASSYEATGGYEQYF.

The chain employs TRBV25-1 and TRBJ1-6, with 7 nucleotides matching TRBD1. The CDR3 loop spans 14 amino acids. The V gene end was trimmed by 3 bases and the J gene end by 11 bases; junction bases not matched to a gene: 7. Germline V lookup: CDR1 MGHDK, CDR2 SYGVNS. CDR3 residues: CASSDRDSFTPLHF. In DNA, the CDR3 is TGTGCCAGCAGTGATCGGGACAGCTTTACACCCCTCCACTTT.

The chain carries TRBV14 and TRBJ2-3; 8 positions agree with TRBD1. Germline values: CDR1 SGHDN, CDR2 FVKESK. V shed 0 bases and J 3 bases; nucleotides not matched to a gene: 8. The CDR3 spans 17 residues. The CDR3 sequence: CASSQEAAGGRTDTQYF. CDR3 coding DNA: TGTGCCAGCAGCCAAGAAGCAGCAGGGGGCCGGACAGATACGCAGTATTTT.

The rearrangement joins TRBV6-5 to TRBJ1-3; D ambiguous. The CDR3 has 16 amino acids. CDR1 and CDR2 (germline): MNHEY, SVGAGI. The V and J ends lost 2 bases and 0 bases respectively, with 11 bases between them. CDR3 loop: CASSYPLARSGNTIYF. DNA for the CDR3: TGTGCCAGCAGTTACCCGCTTGCGCGCTCTGGAAACACCATATATTTT.

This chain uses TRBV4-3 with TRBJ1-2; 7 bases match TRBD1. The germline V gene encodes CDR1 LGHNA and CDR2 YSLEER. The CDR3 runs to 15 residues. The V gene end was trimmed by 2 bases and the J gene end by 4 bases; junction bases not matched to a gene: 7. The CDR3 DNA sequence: TGCGCCAGCAGCCAAAGGACAGGAGCGATCTATGGCTACACCTTC. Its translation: CASSQRTGAIYGYTF.

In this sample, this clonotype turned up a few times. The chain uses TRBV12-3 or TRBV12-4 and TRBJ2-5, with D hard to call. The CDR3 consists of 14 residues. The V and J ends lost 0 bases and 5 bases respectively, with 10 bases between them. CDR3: CASSLAYPGETQYF. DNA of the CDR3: TGTGCCAGCAGTTTAGCATACCCCGGCGAGACCCAGTACTTC.

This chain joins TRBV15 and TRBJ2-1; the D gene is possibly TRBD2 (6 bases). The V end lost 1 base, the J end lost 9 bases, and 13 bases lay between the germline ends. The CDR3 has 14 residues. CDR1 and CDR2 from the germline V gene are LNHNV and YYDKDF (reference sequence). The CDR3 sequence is CATSRGAGWGEQFF. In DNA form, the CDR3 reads TGTGCCACCAGCAGAGGGGCGGGGTGGGGTGAGCAGTTCTTC.

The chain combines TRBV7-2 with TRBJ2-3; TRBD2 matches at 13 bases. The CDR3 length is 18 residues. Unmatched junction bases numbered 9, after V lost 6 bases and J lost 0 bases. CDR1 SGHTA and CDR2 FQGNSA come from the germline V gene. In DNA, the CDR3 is TGTGCCAGCAGTTTCGGACTAGCGGGGGCGACTAGCACAGATACGCAGTATTTT. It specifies CASSFGLAGATSTDTQYF.

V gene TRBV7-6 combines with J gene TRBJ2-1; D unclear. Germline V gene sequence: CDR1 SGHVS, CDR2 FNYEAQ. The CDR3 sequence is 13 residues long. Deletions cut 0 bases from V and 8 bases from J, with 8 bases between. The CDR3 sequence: CASSLASRDEQFF. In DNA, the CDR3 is TGTGCCAGCAGCTTAGCTAGTCGTGATGAGCAGTTCTTC.

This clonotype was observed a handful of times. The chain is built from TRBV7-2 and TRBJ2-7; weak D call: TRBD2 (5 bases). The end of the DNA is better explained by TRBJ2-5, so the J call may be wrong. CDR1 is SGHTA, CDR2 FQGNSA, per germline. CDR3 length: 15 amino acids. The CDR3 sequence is CASSPQRSPWETQYF. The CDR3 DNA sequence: TGTGCCAGCAGCCCTCAGCGGAGCCCGTGGGAGACCCAGTACTTC.

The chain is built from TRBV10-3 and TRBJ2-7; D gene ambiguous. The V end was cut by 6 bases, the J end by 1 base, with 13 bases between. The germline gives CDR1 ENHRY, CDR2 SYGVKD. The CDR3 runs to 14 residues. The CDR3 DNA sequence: TGTGCCATCAGCCGGAGCGCTCAATCCTACGAGCAGTACTTC. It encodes CAISRSAQSYEQYF.

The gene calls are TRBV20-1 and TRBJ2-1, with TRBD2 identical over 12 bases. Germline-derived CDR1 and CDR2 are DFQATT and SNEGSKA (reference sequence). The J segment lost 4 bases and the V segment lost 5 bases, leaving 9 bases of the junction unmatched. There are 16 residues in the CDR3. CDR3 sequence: CSAPPGTSGSYNEQFF. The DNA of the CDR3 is TGCAGTGCTCCGCCCGGGACTAGCGGGTCTTACAATGAGCAGTTCTTC.

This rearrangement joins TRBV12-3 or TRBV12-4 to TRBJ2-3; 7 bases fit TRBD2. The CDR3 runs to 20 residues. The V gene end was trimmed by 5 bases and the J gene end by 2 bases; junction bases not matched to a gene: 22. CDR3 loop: CASSTFGGTTNSPHTDTQYF. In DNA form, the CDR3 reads TGTGCCAGCAGTACCTTCGGGGGGACGACCAACTCCCCACACACAGATACGCAGTATTTT.

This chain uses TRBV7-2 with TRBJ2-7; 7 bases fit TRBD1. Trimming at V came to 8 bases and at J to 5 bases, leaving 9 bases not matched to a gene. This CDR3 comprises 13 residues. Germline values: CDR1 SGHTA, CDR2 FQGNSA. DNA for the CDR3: TGTGCCAGCCGCCAGGGGGAGCGAAACGAGCAGTACTTC. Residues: CASRQGERNEQYF.

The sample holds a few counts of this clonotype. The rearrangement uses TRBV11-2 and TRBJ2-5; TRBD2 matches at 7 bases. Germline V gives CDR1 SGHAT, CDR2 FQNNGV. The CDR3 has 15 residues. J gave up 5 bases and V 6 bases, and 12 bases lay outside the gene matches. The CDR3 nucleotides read TGTGCCAGCAGTCCGACTAGCTGGTACAGGGAGACCCAGTACTTC. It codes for CASSPTSWYRETQYF.

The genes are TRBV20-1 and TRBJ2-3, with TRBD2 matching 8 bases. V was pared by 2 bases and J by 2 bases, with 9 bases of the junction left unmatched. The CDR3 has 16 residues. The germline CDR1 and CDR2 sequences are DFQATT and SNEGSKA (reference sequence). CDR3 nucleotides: TGCAGTGCTAGAACGACGCGGGAGGCCTTCACAGATACGCAGTATTTT. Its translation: CSARTTREAFTDTQYF.

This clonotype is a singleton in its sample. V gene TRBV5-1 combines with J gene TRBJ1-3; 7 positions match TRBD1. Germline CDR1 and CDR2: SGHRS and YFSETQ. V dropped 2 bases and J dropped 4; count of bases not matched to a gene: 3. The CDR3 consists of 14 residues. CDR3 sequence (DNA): TGCGCCAGCAGCTTCGACAGGGACGGAAACACCATATATTTT. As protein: CASSFDRDGNTIYF.